This T cell receptor (beta chain) was found in a study of blood T cell repertoires in COVID-19. Turning to the study itself: Collection of acute and convalescent COVID-19 samples took place in the United States, Italy and Spain. PBMCs, B-cell-depleted T cells, or T cells were the source of the cDNA or gDNA that made up the material.

This CDR3 has 13 amino acids. Germline CDR1 SQVTM, CDR2 ANQGSEA. V lost 2 bases and J 5 bases, leaving 12 bases between the germline ends. In the authors' workflow: From reference gene primer amplification, estimates of nucleated cell counts were derived. The protocol was immunoSEQ multiplex PCR, while the TCRdb copy is restricted to in-frame clones and leaves out a portion. The V and J calls and clone size are taken from that table; D and trimming were inferred from the DNA. The sample yields under 50,000 clones, approximately 95% seen once. Patients in Seattle were enrolled during active infection, then followed longitudinally.

This TCR was recovered from a man aged 55 to 69 with COVID-19, enrolled during active disease. Sample: peripheral blood. The rearrangement uses TRBV29-1 and TRBJ1-1; D is unclear. The CDR3 region is CSVERGLRTEAFF. The DNA for the CDR3 is TGCAGCGTTGAACGAGGGCTGAGGACTGAAGCTTTCTTT.